This T cell receptor (beta chain) is drawn from a study of T cell responses to AZD1222 COVID-19 vaccine. Study at large: Second-dose groups at about 4 or about 12 weeks were pooled. Study results and limitations: Spike-specific TCR breadth and depth rose after two AZD1222 doses. Repertoires were obtained only post-peak T cell response. Among spike-specific TCRs, nearly half reportedly target unmutated variant regions.

Clones were sequenced by immunoSEQ multiplex PCR, and TCRdb holds only the in-frame ones, with some missing. This sample has roughly 79,000 clones, with more than 75% found just once. This clone was found a few times. What it binds is unknown. This CDR3 has 13 residues. V was cut by 4 bases and J by 5 bases, with 11 bases left in between. Germline V lookup: CDR1 KGHSH, CDR2 LQKENI. The genes are TRBV18 and TRBJ1-1; unclear D gene. This TCR was recovered from an adult in good health. Sequencing was performed on peripheral blood, taken on day 0 of AZD1222 vaccination. The CDR3 DNA is TGTGCCAGCTCACTTCACTCTGGGACTGAAGCTTTCTTT. Amino acid sequence: CASSLHSGTEAFF.